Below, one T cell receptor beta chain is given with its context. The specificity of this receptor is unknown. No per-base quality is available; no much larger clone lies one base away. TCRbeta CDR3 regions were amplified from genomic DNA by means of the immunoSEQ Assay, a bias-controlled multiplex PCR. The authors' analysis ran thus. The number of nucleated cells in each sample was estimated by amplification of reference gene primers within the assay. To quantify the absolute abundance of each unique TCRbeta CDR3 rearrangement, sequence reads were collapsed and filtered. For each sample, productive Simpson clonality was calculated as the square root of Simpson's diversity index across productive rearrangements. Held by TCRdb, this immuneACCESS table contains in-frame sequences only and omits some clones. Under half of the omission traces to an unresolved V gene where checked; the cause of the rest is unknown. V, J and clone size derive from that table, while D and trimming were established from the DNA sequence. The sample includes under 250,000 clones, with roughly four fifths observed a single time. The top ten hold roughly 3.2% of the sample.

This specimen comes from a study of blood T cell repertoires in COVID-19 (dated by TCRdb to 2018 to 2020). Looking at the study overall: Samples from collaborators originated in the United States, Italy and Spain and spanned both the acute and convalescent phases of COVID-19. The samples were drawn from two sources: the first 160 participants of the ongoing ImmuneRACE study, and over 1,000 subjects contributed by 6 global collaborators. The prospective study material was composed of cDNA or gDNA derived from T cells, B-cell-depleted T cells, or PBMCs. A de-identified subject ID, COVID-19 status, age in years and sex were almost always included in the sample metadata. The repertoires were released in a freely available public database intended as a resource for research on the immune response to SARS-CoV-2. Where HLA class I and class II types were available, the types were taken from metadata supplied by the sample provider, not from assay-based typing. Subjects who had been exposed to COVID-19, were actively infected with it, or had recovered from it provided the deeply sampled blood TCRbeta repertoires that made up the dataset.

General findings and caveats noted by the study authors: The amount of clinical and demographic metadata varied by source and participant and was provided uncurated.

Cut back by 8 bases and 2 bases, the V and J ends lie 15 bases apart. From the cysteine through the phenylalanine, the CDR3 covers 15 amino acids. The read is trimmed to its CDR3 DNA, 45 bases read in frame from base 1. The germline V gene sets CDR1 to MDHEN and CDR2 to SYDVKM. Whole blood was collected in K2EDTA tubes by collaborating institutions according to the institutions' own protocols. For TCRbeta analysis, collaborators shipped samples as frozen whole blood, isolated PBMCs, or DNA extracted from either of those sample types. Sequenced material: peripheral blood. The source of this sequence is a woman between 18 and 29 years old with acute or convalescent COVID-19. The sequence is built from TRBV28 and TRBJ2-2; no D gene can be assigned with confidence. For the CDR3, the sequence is CASLYRSSNTGELFF. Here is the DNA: TGTGCCAGCCTTTACAGATCGAGCAACACCGGGGAGCTGTTTTTT.